The 3 T cell receptor beta chains below come from one sample, sequenced in a study of T cells in Graves' hyperthyroidism and ophthalmopathy. RNA transcripts provided the source from which TCR beta CDR3 regions were amplified. With the HTBI primer set, the TCR CDR3 went through a first round of RT-PCR. TCRdb itself ran the multiplex PCR reads through MiXCR, one entry per CDR3 protein. The sample includes 300,000 to 500,000 distinct CDR3 sequences, just under 15% of them seen just once. Material for sequencing was blood. Source of these receptors: a woman aged 30 to 39 with Graves' hyperthyroidism.

This clonotype was recorded many times. The gene calls are TRBV7-3 and TRBJ2-7; D call uncertain. The CDR3 is 14 residues long. Trimming took 1 base from V and 1 from J, leaving 8 bases between them. From germline, CDR1 is SGHTA and CDR2 FQGTGA. The CDR3 DNA follows: TGTGCCAGCAGCTTAAATGGAAGGTCCTACGAGCAGTACTTC. Protein: CASSLNGRSYEQYF.

This clonotype was detected many times. The chain couples TRBV30 to TRBJ2-7; 9 nucleotides align to TRBD1. This CDR3 region has 12 residues. The V gene's germline CDR1 is GTSNPN and CDR2 SVGIG (reference sequence). V lost 8 bases, J lost 6 bases, and 8 bases stayed unmatched. CDR3 DNA: TGTGCCAGCGGACAGGGGCTGATCGAGCAGTACTTC. Its protein product is CASGQGLIEQYF.

This clonotype has a count of ten or more. The rearrangement links TRBV7-2 to TRBJ2-2, with TRBD1 matching 9 bases. CDR1 SGHTA and CDR2 FQGNSA come from the germline V gene. The junction had 11 bases not matched to a gene; V was cut back by 5 bases and J by 4 bases. This CDR3 contains 17 residues. CDR3 sequence reads: CASSPDSWDRVTGELFF. The CDR3 nucleotides read TGTGCCAGCAGCCCCGATAGCTGGGACAGGGTCACCGGGGAGCTGTTTTTT. Combining the CDR3 with reference TRBV7-2 and TRBJ2-2 gives the whole variable domain GAGVSQSPSNKVTEKGKDVELRCDPISGHTALYWYRQSLGQGLEFLIYFQGNSAPDKSGLPSDRFSAERTGGSVSTLTIQRTQQEDSAVYLCASSPDSWDRVTGELFFGEGSRLTVL.